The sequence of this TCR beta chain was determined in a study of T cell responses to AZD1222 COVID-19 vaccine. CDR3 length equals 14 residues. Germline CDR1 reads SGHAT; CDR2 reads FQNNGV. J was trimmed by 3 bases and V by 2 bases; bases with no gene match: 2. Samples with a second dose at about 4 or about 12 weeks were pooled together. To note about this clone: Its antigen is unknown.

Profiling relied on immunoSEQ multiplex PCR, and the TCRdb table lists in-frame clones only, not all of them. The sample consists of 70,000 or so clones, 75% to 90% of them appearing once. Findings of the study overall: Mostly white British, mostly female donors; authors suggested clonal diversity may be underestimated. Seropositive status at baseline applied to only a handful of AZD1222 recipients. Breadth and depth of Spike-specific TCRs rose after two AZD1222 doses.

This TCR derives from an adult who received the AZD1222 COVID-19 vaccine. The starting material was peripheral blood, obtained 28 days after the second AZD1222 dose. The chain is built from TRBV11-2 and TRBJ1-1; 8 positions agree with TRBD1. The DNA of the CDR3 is TGTGCCAGCAGCTTAACGGGACAGGACACTGAAGCTTTCTTT. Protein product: CASSLTGQDTEAFF.